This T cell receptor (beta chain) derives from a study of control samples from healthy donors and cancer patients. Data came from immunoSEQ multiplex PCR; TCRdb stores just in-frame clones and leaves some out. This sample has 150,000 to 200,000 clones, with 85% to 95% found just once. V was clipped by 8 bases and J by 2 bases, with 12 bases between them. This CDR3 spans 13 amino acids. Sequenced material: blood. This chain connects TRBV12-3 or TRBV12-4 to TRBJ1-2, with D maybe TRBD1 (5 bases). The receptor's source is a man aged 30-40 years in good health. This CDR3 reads CASAARDNYGYTF. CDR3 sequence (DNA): TGTGCCAGCGCCGCCCGGGACAACTATGGCTACACCTTC.